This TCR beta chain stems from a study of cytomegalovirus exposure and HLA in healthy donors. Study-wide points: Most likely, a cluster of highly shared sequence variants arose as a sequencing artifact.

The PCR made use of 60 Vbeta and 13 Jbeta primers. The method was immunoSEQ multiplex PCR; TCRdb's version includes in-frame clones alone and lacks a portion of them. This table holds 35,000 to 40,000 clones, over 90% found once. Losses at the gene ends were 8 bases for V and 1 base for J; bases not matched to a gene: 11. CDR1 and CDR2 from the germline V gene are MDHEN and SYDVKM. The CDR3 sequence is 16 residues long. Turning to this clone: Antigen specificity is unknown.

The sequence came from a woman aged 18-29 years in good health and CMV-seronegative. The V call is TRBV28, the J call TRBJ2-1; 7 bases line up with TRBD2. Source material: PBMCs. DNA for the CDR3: TGTGCCAGCGGTCAAATCGGGAGGTCGTCCTACAATGAGCAGTTCTTC. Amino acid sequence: CASGQIGRSSYNEQFF.